Below are 3 T cell receptor beta chains sequenced from a single sample in a study of T cells in Graves' hyperthyroidism and ophthalmopathy. What was amplified from RNA transcripts were TCR beta CDR3 regions. Using the HTBI primer set, a first-round RT-PCR was run on the TCR CDR3. In TCRdb, the multiplex PCR reads were re-called with MiXCR into one record per CDR3 protein. This sample has around 490,000 distinct CDR3 sequences, with nearly 20% found just once. What was sequenced was blood. These receptors were obtained from a man between 40 and 49 years old with Graves' ophthalmopathy.

This rearrangement joins TRBV29-1 to TRBJ1-2, with D perhaps TRBD1 (5 bases). The CDR3 runs to 13 residues. V lost 6 bases and J 0 bases, leaving 11 bases between the germline ends. Germline loops: CDR1 SQVTM, CDR2 ANQGSEA. The DNA of the CDR3 is TGCAGCGTGCCAGGGATCTCTAACTATGGCTACACCTTC. This encodes CSVPGISNYGYTF.

This clonotype was recorded at least ten times. This chain connects TRBV12-3 or TRBV12-4 to TRBJ1-3, with 9 bases aligning to TRBD1. V gave up 5 bases and J gave up 4 bases; unmatched junction bases: 6. The CDR3 extends over 15 amino acids. The CDR3 here is CASSLGQGYGNTIYF. The DNA for the CDR3 is TGTGCCAGCAGTCTCGGACAGGGGTACGGAAACACCATATATTTT.

The sample holds a few counts of this clonotype. The V call is TRBV4-3, the J call TRBJ1-2, with no clear D. The CDR3 is made up of 15 amino acids. Germline V gene sequence: CDR1 LGHNA, CDR2 YSLEER. V was trimmed by 1 base and J by 0 bases, leaving 9 bases between them. This chain's CDR3 is CASSQGLGANYGYTF. CDR3 DNA: TGCGCCAGCAGCCAAGGGCTTGGGGCTAACTATGGCTACACCTTC.